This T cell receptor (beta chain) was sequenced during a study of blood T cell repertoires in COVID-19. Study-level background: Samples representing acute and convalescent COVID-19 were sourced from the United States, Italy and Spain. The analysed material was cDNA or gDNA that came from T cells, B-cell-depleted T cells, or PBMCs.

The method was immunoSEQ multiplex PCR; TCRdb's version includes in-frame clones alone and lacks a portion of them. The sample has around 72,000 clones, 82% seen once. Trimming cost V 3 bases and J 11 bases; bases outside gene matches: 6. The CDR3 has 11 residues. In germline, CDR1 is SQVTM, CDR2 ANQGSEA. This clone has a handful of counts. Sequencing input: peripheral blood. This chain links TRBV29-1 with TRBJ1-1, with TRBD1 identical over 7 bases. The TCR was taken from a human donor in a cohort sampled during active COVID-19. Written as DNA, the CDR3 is TGCAGCGTTGAGACAGGGTATATGGCTTTCTTT. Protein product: CSVETGYMAFF.